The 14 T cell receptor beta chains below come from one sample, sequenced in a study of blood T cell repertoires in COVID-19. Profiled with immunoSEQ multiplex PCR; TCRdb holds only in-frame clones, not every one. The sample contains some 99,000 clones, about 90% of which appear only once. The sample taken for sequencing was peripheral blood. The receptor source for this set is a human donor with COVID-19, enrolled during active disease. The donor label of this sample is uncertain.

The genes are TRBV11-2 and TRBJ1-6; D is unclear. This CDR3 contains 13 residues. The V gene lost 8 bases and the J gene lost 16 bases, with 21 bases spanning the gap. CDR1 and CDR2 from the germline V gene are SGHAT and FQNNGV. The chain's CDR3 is CASSPNPRKELHF. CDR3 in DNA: TGTGCCAGCTCCCCCAATCCCCGGAAGGAGCTCCACTTT.

CDR3 nucleotide sequence: TGTGCCAGTAGTATAGGACAGGGGGCGAAGGGCTACACCTTC. Translated: CASSIGQGAKGYTF. V and J are TRBV19 and TRBJ1-2, with TRBD1 identical over 10 bases. The V segment lost 1 base and the J segment 8 bases; nucleotides outside the gene matches: 4. CDR1 and CDR2 (germline): LNHDA, SQIVND (reference sequence). The CDR3 sequence is 14 residues long.

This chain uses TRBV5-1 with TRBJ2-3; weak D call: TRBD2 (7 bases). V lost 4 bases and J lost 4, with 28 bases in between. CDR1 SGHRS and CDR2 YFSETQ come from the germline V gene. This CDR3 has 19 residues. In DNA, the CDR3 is TGCGCCAGCAGCCCCCTAGGGGGGTCCGGGGGGAGGTTCCCAGATACGCAGTATTTT. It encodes CASSPLGGSGGRFPDTQYF.

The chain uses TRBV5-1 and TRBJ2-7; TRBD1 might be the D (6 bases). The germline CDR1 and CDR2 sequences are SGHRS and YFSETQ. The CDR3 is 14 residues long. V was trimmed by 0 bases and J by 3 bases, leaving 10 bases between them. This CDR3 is CASSLDTGNYEQYF. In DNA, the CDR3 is TGCGCCAGCAGCTTGGACACAGGGAACTACGAGCAGTACTTC.

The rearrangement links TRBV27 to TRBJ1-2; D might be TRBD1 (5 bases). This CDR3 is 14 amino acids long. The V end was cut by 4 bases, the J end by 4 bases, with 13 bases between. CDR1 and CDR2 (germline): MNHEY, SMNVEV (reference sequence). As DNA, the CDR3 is TGTGCCAGCAGTTCCTTGACAGAAACCTATGGCTACACCTTC. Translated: CASSSLTETYGYTF.

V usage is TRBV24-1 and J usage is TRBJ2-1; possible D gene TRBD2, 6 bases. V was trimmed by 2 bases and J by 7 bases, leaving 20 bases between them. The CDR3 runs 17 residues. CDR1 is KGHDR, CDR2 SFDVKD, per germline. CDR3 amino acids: CATSDSSGTQGRNEQFF. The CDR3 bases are TGTGCCACCAGTGATTCCTCCGGGACTCAAGGAAGGAATGAGCAGTTCTTC.

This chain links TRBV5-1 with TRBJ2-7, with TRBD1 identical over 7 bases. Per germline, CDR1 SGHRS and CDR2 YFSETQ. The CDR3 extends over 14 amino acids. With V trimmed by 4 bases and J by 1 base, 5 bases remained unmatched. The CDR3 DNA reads TGCGCCAGCAGCCTTAGGGGGCCATCCTACGAGCAGTACTTC. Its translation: CASSLRGPSYEQYF.

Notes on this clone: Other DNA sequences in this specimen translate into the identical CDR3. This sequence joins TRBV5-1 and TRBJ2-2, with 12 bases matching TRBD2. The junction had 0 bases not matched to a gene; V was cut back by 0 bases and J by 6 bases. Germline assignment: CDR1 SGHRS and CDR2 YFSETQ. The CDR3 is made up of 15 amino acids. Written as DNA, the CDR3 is TGCGCCAGCAGCTTGGGACTAGCGGGAGCCGGGGAGCTGTTTTTT. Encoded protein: CASSLGLAGAGELFF.

Written as DNA, the CDR3 is TGTGCCAGCAGCTTACTACGGGGAAACGAGCAGTACTTC. It codes for CASSLLRGNEQYF. The chain combines TRBV13 with TRBJ2-7, with a weak D call TRBD2 (5 bases). V was clipped by 2 bases and J by 5 bases, with 10 bases between them. Germline V gives CDR1 PRHDT, CDR2 FYEKMQ (reference sequence). The CDR3 totals 13 residues.

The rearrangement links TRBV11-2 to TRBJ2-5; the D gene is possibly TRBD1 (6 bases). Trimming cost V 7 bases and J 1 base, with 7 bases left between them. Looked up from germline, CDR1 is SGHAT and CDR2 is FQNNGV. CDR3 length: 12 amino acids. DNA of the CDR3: TGTGCCAGCACGGACAGCCAAGAGACCCAGTACTTC. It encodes CASTDSQETQYF.

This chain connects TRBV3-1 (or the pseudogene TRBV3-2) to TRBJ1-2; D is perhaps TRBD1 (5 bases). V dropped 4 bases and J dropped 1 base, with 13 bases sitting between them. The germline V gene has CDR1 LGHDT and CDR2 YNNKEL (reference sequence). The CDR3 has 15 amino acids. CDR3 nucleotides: TGTGCCAGCAGCCCGACCCAGGGTGTTAACTATGGCTACACCTTC. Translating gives CASSPTQGVNYGYTF.

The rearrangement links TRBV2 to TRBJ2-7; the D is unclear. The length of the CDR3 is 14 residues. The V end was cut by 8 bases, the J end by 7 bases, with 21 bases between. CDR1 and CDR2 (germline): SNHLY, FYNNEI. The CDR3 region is CASVTWQEPSEQYF. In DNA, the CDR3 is TGTGCCAGCGTCACGTGGCAGGAACCCTCGGAGCAGTACTTC.

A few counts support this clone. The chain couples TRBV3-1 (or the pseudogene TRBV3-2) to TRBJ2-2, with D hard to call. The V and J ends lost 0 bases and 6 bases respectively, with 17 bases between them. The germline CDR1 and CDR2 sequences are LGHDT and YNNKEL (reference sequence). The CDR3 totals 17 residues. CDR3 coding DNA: TGTGCCAGCAGCCAAGATCGGGTTACAAGGAGCCCCGGGGAGCTGTTTTTT. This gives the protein CASSQDRVTRSPGELFF.

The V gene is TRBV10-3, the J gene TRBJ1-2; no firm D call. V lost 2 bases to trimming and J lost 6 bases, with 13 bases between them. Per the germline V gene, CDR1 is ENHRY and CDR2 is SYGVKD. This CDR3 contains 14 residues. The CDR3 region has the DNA TGTGCCATCAGTGAGGTGGTGGTGGGCCATGGCTACACCTTC. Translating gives CAISEVVVGHGYTF.